This entry features one T cell receptor beta chain sequence. Its antigen remains unidentified. Trimming shortened V by 3 bases and J by 4 bases, and 12 bases separated the two germline ends. This CDR3 has 14 residues. Germline assignment: CDR1 SEHNR and CDR2 FQNEAQ (reference sequence). The entry originates in a study of glioma-infiltrating T cells. Study conclusions and caveats: Signature shared blood CDR3 motifs were enriched in low-divergence and depleted in high-divergence patients. Very few CDR3 sequences were shared between tissue and blood. Non-neoplastic patients had below-expected tissue-blood divergence, while all gliomas exceeded expectation.

TCR alpha and beta CDR3 regions were amplified from RNA using iRepertoire nested multiplex PCR. For one-step reverse transcription and amplification, roughly 95-400 ng of tissue mRNA or PBMC total RNA was used. Each CDR3 protein gets one entry after TCRdb re-called the multiplex PCR reads with MiXCR. There are a few hundred thousand distinct CDR3 sequences in the sample; roughly two fifths occur only once, and about 12% lies in the top ten. The sequencing sample was made of glioma tissue, nonneoplastic brain tissue, or PBMCs (not recorded which). The sequence was collected from a human donor with low-grade glioma or glioblastoma, undergoing nonglioma brain surgery, or in good health (not recorded which). The genes are TRBV7-9 and TRBJ1-2, with a possible D match to TRBD1 (6 bases). CDR3 coding DNA: TGTGCCAGCAGCTTCAGTCAGGGGTCCTATGGCTACACCTTC. It yields the protein CASSFSQGSYGYTF.